This T cell receptor beta chain was sequenced for a study of human T cells and chemical hapten exposure. In the study overall: The study patch tested 0.01% DPC on the upper back and read results at 6 days. Patients, predominantly female, presented with alopecia areata, totalis or universalis. Study findings and constraints: The formation of large CDR3 similarity clusters by expanded TCRs significantly exceeded that of controls.

Each cDNA molecule in the library carried unique molecular identifiers. TCRdb re-called the RACE reads through MiXCR, storing one row per CDR3 protein. The repertoire holds 80,000 to 100,000 distinct CDR3 sequences, 9.3% seen once, with 2% to 2.5% in the top ten. Noted time point: patch test 2, 6 weeks after DPC sensitization. Documented treatment: therapeutic diphenylcyclopropenone sensitization with weekly scalp DPC. Germline V lookup: CDR1 LNHDA, CDR2 SQIVND (reference sequence). The V end lost 1 base, the J end lost 6 bases, and 4 bases lay between the germline ends. The CDR3 is 12 residues long. In its sample, this clonotype was seen many times. Its antigen is undetermined.

The sequencing used whole blood, collected in connection with sensitization to the hapten diphenylcyclopropenone (DPC). This receptor was taken from a woman aged 40 to 50 with alopecia areata. Some clones in this sample may be carry-over from other donors' samples. This chain links TRBV19 with TRBJ1-5, with D unclear. The CDR3 DNA follows: TGTGCCAGTAGTATAGTAGCTCAGCCCCAGCATTTT. It encodes CASSIVAQPQHF.